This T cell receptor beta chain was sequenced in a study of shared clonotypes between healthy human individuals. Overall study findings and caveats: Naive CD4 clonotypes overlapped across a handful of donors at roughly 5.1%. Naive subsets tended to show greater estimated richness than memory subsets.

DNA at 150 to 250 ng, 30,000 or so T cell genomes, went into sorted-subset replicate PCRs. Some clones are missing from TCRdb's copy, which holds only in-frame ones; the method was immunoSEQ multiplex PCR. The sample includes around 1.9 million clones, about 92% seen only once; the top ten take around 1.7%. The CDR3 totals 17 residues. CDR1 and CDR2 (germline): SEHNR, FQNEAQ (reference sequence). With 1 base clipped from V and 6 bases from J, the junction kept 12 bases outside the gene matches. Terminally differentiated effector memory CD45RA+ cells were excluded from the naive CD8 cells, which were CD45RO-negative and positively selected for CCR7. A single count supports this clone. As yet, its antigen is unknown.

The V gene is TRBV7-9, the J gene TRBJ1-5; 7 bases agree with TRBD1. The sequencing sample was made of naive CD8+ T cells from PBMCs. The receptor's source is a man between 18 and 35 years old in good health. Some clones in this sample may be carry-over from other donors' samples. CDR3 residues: CASSLVGTGVLGQPQHF. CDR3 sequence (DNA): TGTGCCAGCAGCTTAGTCGGCACAGGGGTCCTTGGTCAGCCCCAGCATTTT.